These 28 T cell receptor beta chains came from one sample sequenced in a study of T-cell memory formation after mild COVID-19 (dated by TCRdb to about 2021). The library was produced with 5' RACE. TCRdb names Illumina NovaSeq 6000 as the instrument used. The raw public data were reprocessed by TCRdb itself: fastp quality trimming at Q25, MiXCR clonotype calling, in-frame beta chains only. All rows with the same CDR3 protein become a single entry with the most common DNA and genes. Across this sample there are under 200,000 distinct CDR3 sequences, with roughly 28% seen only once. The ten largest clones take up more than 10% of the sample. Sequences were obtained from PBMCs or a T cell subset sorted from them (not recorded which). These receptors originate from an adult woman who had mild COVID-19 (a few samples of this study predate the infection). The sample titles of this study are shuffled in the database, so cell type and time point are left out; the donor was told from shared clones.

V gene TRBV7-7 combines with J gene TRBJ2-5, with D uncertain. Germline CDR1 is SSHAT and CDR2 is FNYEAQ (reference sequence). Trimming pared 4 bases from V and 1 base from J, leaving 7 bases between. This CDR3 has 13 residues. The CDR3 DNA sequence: TGTGCCAGCAGCTCGGTTCCCCAAGAGACCCAGTACTTC. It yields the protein CASSSVPQETQYF.

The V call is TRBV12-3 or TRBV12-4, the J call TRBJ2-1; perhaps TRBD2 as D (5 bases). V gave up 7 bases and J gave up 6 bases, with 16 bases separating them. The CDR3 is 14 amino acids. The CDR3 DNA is TGTGCCAGCACAGGAGTAGCGCAGGTCAATGAGCAGTTCTTC. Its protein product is CASTGVAQVNEQFF.

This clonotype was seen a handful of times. CDR3 sequence (DNA): TGTGCCATCAGTGAGCTAGCCCCGAAGAGGGAGACCCAGTACTTC. Its translation is CAISELAPKRETQYF. The rearrangement links TRBV10-3 to TRBJ2-5; tentative D call: TRBD2 (5 bases). With 2 bases removed from V and 5 bases from J, the gap between germline ends came to 15 bases. The CDR3 is 15 residues long. Germline CDR1 ENHRY, CDR2 SYGVKD.

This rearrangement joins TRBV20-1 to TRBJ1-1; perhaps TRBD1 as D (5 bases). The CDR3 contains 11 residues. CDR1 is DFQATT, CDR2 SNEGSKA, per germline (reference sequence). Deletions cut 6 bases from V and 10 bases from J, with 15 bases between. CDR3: CSAAPLGAAFF. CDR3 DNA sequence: TGCAGTGCCGCCCCCTTAGGGGCAGCTTTCTTT.

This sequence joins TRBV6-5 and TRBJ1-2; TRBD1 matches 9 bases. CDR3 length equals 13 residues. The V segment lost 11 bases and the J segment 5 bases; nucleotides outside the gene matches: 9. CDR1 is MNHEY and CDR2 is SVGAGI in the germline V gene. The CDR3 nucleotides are TGTGCCGCCGGGACAGGGAATCCATATGGCTACACCTTC. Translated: CAAGTGNPYGYTF.

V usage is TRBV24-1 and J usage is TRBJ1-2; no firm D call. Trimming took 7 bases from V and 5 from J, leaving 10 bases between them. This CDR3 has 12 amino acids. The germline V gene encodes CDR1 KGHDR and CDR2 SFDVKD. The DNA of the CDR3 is TGTGCCACCAGCGGGCCTTCATATGGCTACACCTTC. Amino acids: CATSGPSYGYTF.

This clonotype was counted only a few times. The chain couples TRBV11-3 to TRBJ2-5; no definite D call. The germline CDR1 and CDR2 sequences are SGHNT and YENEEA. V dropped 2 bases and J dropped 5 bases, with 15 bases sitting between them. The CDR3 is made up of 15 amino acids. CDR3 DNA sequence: TGTGCCAGCAGCTTACCTTCGGGCAGTGGGGAGACCCAGTACTTC. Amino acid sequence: CASSLPSGSGETQYF. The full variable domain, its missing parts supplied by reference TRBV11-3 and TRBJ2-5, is EAGVVQSPRYKIIEKKQPVAFWCNPISGHNTLYWYLQNLGQGPELLIRYENEEAVDDSQLPKDRFSAERLKGVDSTLKIQPAELGDSAVYLCASSLPSGSGETQYFGPGTRLLVL.

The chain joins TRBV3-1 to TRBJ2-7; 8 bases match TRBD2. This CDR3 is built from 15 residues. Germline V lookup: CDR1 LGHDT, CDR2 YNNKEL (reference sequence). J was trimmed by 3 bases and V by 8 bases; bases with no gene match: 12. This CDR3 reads CASGTWSSGYYEQYF. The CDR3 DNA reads TGTGCCAGCGGCACGTGGTCTAGCGGGTACTACGAGCAGTACTTC.

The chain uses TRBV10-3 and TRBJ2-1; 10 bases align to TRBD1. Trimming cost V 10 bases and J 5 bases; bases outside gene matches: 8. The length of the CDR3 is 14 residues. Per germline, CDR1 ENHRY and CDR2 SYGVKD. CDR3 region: CARGQGVGDNEQFF. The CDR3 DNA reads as TGTGCCAGAGGACAGGGGGTTGGGGACAATGAGCAGTTCTTC.

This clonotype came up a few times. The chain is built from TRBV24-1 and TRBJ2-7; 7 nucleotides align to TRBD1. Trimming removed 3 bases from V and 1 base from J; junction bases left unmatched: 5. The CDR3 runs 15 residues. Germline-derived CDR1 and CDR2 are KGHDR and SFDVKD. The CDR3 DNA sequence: TGTGCCACCAGTGATGGAGCAGGGGGATCCTACGAGCAGTACTTC. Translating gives CATSDGAGGSYEQYF.

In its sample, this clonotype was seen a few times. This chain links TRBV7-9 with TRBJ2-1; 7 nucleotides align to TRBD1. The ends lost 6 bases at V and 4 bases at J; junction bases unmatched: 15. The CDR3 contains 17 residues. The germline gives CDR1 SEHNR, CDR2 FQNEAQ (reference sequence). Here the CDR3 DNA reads TGTGCCAGCAGTCCTACGGGGACAGCCCTACTTTACAATGAGCAGTTCTTC. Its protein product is CASSPTGTALLYNEQFF.

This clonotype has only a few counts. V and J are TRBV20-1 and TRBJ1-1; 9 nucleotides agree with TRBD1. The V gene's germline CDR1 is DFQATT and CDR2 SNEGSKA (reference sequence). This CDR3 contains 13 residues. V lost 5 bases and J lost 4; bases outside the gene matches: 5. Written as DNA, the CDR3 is TGCAGTGCTTACAGGGGGCCGGGCACTGAAGCTTTCTTT. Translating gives CSAYRGPGTEAFF.

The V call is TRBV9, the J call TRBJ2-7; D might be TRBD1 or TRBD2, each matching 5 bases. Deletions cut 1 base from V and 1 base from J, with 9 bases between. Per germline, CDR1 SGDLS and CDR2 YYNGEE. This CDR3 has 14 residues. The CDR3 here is CASSVRDGSYEQYF. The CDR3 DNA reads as TGTGCCAGCAGCGTAAGGGACGGATCCTACGAGCAGTACTTC.

The CDR3 protein is CASSQDSTSYEQYF. CDR3 nucleotide sequence: TGTGCCAGCAGTCAGGACAGTACCTCCTACGAGCAGTACTTC. The chain carries TRBV12-3 or TRBV12-4 and TRBJ2-7; D is possibly TRBD1 (6 bases). CDR3 length: 14 residues. V lost 5 bases to trimming and J lost 0 bases, with 11 bases between them.

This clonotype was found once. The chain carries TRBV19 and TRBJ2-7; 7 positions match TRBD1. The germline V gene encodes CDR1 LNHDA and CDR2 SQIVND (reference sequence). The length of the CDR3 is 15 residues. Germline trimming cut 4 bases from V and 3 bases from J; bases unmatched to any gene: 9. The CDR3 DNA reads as TGTGCCAGTAGTACCCTCCAGGACAGGTTCTACGAGCAGTACTTC. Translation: CASSTLQDRFYEQYF.

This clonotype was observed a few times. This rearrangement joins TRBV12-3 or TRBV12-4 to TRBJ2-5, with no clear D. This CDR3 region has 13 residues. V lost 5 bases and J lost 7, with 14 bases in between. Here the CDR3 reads CASSRDSAWTQYF. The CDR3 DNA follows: TGTGCCAGCAGTCGTGATTCTGCATGGACCCAGTACTTC.

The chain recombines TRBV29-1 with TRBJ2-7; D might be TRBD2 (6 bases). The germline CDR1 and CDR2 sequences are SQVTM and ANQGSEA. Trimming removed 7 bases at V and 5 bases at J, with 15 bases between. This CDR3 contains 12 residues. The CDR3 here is CSAVGGADEQYF. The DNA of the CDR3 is TGCAGCGCTGTAGGAGGGGCGGACGAGCAGTACTTC.

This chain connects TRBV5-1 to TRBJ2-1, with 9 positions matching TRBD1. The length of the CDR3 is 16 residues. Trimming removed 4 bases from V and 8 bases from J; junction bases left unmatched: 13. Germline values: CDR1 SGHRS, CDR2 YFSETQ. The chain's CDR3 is CASSPDRQGVWHEQFF. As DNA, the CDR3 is TGCGCCAGCAGCCCTGATAGACAGGGGGTATGGCATGAGCAGTTCTTC.

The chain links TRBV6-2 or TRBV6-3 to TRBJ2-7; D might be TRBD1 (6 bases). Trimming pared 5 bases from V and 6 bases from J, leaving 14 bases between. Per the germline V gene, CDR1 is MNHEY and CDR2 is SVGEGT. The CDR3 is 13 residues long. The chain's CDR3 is CASSPATGSEQYF. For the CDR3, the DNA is TGTGCCAGCAGTCCCGCCACAGGGTCCGAGCAGTACTTC.

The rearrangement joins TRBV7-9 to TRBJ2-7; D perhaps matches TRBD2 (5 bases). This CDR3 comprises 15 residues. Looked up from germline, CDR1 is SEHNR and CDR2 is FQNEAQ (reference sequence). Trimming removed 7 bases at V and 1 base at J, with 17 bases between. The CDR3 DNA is TGTGCCAGCACTAAGGCGGGTGGCCTATCCTACGAGCAGTACTTC. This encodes CASTKAGGLSYEQYF.

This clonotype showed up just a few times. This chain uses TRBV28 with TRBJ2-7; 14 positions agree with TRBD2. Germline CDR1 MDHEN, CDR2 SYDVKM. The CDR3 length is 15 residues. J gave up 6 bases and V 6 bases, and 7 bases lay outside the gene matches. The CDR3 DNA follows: TGTGCCAGCAGCCCGGGGACTAGCGGGAGTCCCGAGCAGTACTTC. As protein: CASSPGTSGSPEQYF.

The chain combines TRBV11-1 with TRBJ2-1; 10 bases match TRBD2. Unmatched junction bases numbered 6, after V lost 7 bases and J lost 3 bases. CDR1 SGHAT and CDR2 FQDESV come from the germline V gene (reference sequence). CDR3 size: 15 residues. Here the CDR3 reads CASNVLAGGYNEQFF. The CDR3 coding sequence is TGTGCCAGCAACGTTTTAGCGGGAGGCTACAATGAGCAGTTCTTC.

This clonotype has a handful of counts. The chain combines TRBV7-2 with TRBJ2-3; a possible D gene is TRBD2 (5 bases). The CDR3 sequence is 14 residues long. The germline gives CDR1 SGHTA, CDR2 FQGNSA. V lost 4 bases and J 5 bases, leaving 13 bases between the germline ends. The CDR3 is CASSSQIGKDTQYF. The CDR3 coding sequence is TGTGCCAGCAGCTCCCAGATCGGGAAAGATACGCAGTATTTT.

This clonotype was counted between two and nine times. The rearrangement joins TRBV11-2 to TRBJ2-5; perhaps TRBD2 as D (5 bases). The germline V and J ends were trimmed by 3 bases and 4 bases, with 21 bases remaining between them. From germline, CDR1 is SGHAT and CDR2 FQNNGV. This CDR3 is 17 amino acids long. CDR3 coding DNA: TGTGCCAGCAGCTTCGGCCCATCTACGGGAATGGGAGAGACCCAGTACTTC. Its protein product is CASSFGPSTGMGETQYF.

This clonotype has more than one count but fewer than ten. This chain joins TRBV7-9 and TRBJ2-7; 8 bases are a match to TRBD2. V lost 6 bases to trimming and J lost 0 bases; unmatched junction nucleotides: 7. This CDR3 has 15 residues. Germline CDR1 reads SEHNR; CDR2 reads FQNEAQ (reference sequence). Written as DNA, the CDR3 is TGTGCCAGCAGTCCCACGGGGGGGGTCTCCTACGAGCAGTACTTC. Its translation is CASSPTGGVSYEQYF.

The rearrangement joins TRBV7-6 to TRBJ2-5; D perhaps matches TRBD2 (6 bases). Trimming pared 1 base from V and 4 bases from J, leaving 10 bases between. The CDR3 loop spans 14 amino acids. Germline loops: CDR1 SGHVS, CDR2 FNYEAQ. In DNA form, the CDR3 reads TGTGCCAGCAGCTTAGTGACTAGTGGAGAGACCCAGTACTTC. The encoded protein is CASSLVTSGETQYF.

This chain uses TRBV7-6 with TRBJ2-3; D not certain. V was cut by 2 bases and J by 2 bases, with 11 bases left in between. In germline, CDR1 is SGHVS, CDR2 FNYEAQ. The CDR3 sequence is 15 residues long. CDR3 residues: CASSLIPLTTDTQYF. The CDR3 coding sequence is TGTGCCAGCAGCTTAATCCCGCTCACCACAGATACGCAGTATTTT.

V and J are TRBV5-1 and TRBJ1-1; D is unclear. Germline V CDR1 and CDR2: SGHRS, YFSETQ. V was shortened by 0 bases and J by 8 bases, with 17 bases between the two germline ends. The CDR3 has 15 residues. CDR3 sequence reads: CASSLGAAGAGEAFF. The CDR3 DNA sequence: TGCGCCAGCAGCTTGGGGGCCGCGGGTGCCGGGGAAGCTTTCTTT. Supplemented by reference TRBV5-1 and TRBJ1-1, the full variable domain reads KAGVTQTPRYLIKTRGQQVTLSCSPISGHRSVSWYQQTPGQGLQFLFEYFSETQRNKGNFPGRFSGRQFSNSRSEMNVSTLELGDSALYLCASSLGAAGAGEAFFGQGTRLTVV.